This T cell receptor (beta chain) was retrieved from a study of blood T cell repertoires in COVID-19. Study at large: There were acute and convalescent COVID-19 samples, and they came from the United States, Italy and Spain. Sample material is recorded as cDNA or gDNA derived from T cells, B-cell-depleted T cells, or PBMCs.

In germline, CDR1 is LNHNV, CDR2 YYDKDF (reference sequence). The CDR3 length is 15 residues. Germline trimming cut 5 bases from V and 6 bases from J; bases unmatched to any gene: 7. Original analysis: Reference gene primer amplification gave nucleated cell count estimates. The protocol was immunoSEQ multiplex PCR, while the TCRdb copy is restricted to in-frame clones and leaves out a portion. V and J calls and clone size are copied from that table; D and trimming were computed from the DNA. Of more than 95,000 clones in the sample, roughly 90% were seen once. Sequencing was performed on peripheral blood. The clonotype was recovered from a human donor in a cohort sampled during active COVID-19. V gene TRBV15 combines with J gene TRBJ2-1, with 10 bases identical to TRBD2. DNA for the CDR3: TGTGCCACCAGCGGTAGCGGGAGGAGGGGCAATGAGCAGTTCTTC. This sequence encodes CATSGSGRRGNEQFF.